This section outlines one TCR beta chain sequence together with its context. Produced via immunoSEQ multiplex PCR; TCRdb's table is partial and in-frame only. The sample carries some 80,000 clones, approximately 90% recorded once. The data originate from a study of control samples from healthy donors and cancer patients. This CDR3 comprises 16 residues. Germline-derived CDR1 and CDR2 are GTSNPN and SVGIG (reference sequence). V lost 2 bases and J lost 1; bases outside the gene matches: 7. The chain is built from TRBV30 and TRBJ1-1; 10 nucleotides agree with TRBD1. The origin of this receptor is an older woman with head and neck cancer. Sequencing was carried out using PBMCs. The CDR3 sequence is CAWSRDRGLSNTEAFF. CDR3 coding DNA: TGTGCCTGGAGTCGGGACAGGGGTTTATCGAACACTGAAGCTTTCTTT.